A single sample gave rise to the 7 T cell receptor beta chains below, sequenced in a study of patients and donors after allogeneic stem cell transplantation. One entry per CDR3 protein results from TCRdb running MiXCR on the RT-PCR reads. The table shows about a million distinct CDR3 sequences, with more than 15% occurring only once. Sequencing was carried out using blood, either unsorted or a sorted T cell fraction (not recorded which). The source is a human donor who was either an allogeneic HSCT recipient or a stem cell or donor lymphocyte infusion donor (not recorded which). It is not recorded whose cells these are; they may come from a transplant donor.

This clonotype has more than one count but fewer than ten. The V call is TRBV7-3, the J call TRBJ2-3; 9 positions match TRBD2. V was clipped by 6 bases and J by 5 bases; unmatched bases: 6. Germline V CDR1 and CDR2: SGHTA, FQGTGA. The CDR3 contains 14 residues. The CDR3 loop is CASSSLAGRDTQYF. In DNA form, the CDR3 reads TGTGCCAGCAGTTCCCTAGCGGGGCGAGATACGCAGTATTTT.

This chain connects TRBV4-3 to TRBJ1-2; D unresolved. The CDR3 contains 16 residues. Germline V gene sequence: CDR1 LGHNA, CDR2 YSLEER. Trimming pared 0 bases from V and 3 bases from J, leaving 14 bases between. The CDR3 is CASSQDLWPSHYGYTF. The CDR3 coding sequence is TGCGCCAGCAGCCAAGATCTTTGGCCATCCCACTATGGCTACACCTTC.

This clonotype has only a few counts. Here the CDR3 DNA reads TGCAGCGTACCCCTGAGGGCCTATGGCTACACCTTC. Protein product: CSVPLRAYGYTF. This sequence joins TRBV29-1 and TRBJ1-2, with D unclear. Trimming took off 6 bases at V and 4 bases at J, with 12 bases between the two ends. CDR1 is SQVTM and CDR2 is ANQGSEA in the germline V gene. This CDR3 is 12 amino acids long.

This clonotype showed up just a few times. The V and J genes are TRBV5-1 and TRBJ2-5; 12 positions agree with TRBD2. The CDR3 runs 18 residues. Germline V gene lookup returns CDR1 SGHRS and CDR2 YFSETQ. Unmatched junction bases numbered 11, after V lost 0 bases and J lost 5 bases. The CDR3 here is CASSLVASGRADLETQYF. The CDR3, as DNA: TGCGCCAGCAGCTTGGTGGCTAGCGGGAGGGCCGACTTGGAGACCCAGTACTTC.

This clonotype was seen a few times. The chain combines TRBV7-9 with TRBJ1-2, with D possibly TRBD1 on 6 matching bases. Germline assignment: CDR1 SEHNR and CDR2 FQNEAQ (reference sequence). The V end lost 5 bases, the J end lost 8 bases, and 12 bases lay between the germline ends. This CDR3 contains 12 residues. CDR3 residues: CASSPTGRGYTF. In DNA, the CDR3 is TGTGCCAGCAGCCCTACAGGGAGAGGCTACACCTTC.

The V and J genes are TRBV7-9 and TRBJ2-7; 10 bases are shared with TRBD2. The length of the CDR3 is 14 residues. Germline V gives CDR1 SEHNR, CDR2 FQNEAQ (reference sequence). V gave up 8 bases and J gave up 4 bases; unmatched junction bases: 8. As DNA, the CDR3 is TGTGCCAGCGCCGGACGACTAGCGGGTTACGAGCAGTACTTC. The encoded protein is CASAGRLAGYEQYF.

This clonotype was detected a few times. The chain recombines TRBV18 with TRBJ2-7; 7 nucleotides agree with TRBD1. This CDR3 spans 14 amino acids. The V gene end was trimmed by 0 bases and the J gene end by 4 bases; junction bases not matched to a gene: 3. In germline, CDR1 is KGHSH, CDR2 LQKENI. The CDR3 region has the DNA TGTGCCAGCTCACCACCCACAGGGGCGTACGAGCAGTACTTC. Translation: CASSPPTGAYEQYF.